A selection of T cell receptor beta chains follows, all from one sample in a study of graft-versus-host responses after intestinal transplantation. Their antigens remain unidentified. The data were produced by immunoSEQ multiplex PCR, yet TCRdb's version contains in-frame clones alone and is incomplete. The sample records roughly 120,000 clones, 85% to 95% being singletons. Sample: unstimulated CD4+ T cells sorted from spleen or lymph node cells, taken before intestinal transplant. The receptors were gathered from a human donor who received an intestinal transplant. Each CDR3 is given with its conserved first and last residue. D genes are given only for firm matches. A row's size may be missing; if present it is once, few, many or a size class.

d_gene: -
abundance: -
v_gene: TRBV18
j_gene: TRBJ1-3
CDR3aa: CASSPRTDYRISGNTIYF
CDR3nt: TGTGCCAGCTCACCGCGGACAGACTACAGAATCTCTGGAAACACCATATATTTT

d_gene: -
abundance: -
v_gene: TRBV9
j_gene: TRBJ1-3
CDR3aa: CASSARDTAGNTIYF
CDR3nt: TGTGCCAGCAGCGCCCGGGACACTGCTGGAAACACCATATATTTT

d_gene: -
abundance: once
v_gene: TRBV5-6
j_gene: TRBJ1-2
CDR3aa: CASSSAGGTGYTF
CDR3nt: TGCGCCAGCAGCTCGGCGGGAGGGACTGGCTACACCTTC

d_gene: TRBD2
abundance: -
v_gene: TRBV4-1
j_gene: TRBJ2-1
CDR3aa: CASSYKRERGNEQFF
CDR3nt: TGCGCCAGCAGCTATAAGCGGGAGCGCGGTAATGAGCAGTTCTTC

d_gene: -
abundance: once
v_gene: TRBV7-9
j_gene: TRBJ1-2
CDR3aa: CASSLTGSDGYTF
CDR3nt: TGTGCCAGCAGCTTAACAGGGAGCGATGGCTACACCTTC

d_gene: -
abundance: -
v_gene: TRBV2
j_gene: TRBJ2-1
CDR3aa: CASSFDSNEQFF
CDR3nt: TGTGCCAGCAGTTTCGACTCCAATGAGCAGTTCTTC

d_gene: -
abundance: few
v_gene: TRBV6-1
j_gene: TRBJ1-1
CDR3aa: CASSEETEAFF
CDR3nt: TGTGCCAGCAGTGAGGAGACTGAAGCTTTCTTT

d_gene: TRBD2
abundance: once
v_gene: TRBV5-5
j_gene: TRBJ2-7
CDR3aa: CASSLGGLAGGDQQYF
CDR3nt: TGTGCCAGCAGCTTGGGTGGCCTAGCGGGAGGCGACCAGCAGTACTTC

d_gene: -
abundance: -
v_gene: TRBV6-5
j_gene: TRBJ2-2
CDR3aa: CASRYSGELFF
CDR3nt: TGTGCCAGCAGATACAGCGGGGAGCTGTTTTTT

d_gene: TRBD1
abundance: -
v_gene: TRBV28
j_gene: TRBJ1-2
CDR3aa: CASSLLVTGTGDGYTF
CDR3nt: TGTGCCAGCAGTTTACTAGTAACCGGGACAGGGGATGGCTACACCTTC

d_gene: -
abundance: once
v_gene: TRBV19
j_gene: TRBJ2-7
CDR3aa: CASSIGGGGWGSYEQYF
CDR3nt: TGTGCCAGTAGTATAGGGGGCGGCGGATGGGGCTCCTACGAGCAGTACTTC

d_gene: TRBD1
abundance: -
v_gene: TRBV11-3
j_gene: TRBJ2-2
CDR3aa: CASSPGTANTGELFF
CDR3nt: TGTGCCAGCAGCCCCGGGACAGCGAACACCGGGGAGCTGTTTTTT

d_gene: -
abundance: -
v_gene: TRBV19
j_gene: TRBJ2-5
CDR3aa: CASSKDRQETQYF
CDR3nt: TGTGCCAGTAGTAAGGACAGACAAGAGACCCAGTACTTC

d_gene: -
abundance: -
v_gene: TRBV30
j_gene: TRBJ2-3
CDR3aa: CAWSVYLRTDTQYF
CDR3nt: TGTGCCTGGAGTGTGTACCTTCGCACAGATACGCAGTATTTT

d_gene: TRBD1
abundance: -
v_gene: TRBV7-3
j_gene: TRBJ1-1
CDR3aa: CASTQGVNTEAFF
CDR3nt: TGTGCCAGCACCCAGGGGGTGAACACTGAAGCTTTCTTT

d_gene: -
abundance: -
v_gene: TRBV2
j_gene: TRBJ1-3
CDR3aa: CASSESRTLYF
CDR3nt: TGTGCCAGCAGTGAGTCCAGGACCCTATATTTT

d_gene: -
abundance: -
v_gene: TRBV7-9
j_gene: TRBJ2-7
CDR3aa: CASSLDLAGLLLYEQYF
CDR3nt: TGTGCCAGCAGCTTAGATCTGGCGGGACTTTTACTCTACGAGCAGTACTTC

d_gene: TRBD2
abundance: -
v_gene: TRBV9
j_gene: TRBJ2-1
CDR3aa: CASSDPPGGAPFYNEQFF
CDR3nt: TGTGCCAGCAGCGACCCCCCCGGGGGGGCCCCTTTCTACAATGAGCAGTTCTTC

d_gene: -
abundance: -
v_gene: TRBV4-1
j_gene: TRBJ2-5
CDR3aa: CASSQEGETQYF
CDR3nt: TGCGCCAGCAGCCAAGAGGGGGAGACCCAGTACTTC

d_gene: -
abundance: -
v_gene: TRBV28
j_gene: TRBJ1-1
CDR3aa: CASSLYGFSITEAFF
CDR3nt: TGTGCCAGCAGTTTATACGGGTTTAGTATCACTGAAGCTTTCTTT

d_gene: TRBD2
abundance: -
v_gene: TRBV10-2
j_gene: TRBJ2-3
CDR3aa: CASSELGLAGDTQYF
CDR3nt: TGCGCCAGCAGTGAGTTAGGACTAGCGGGAGATACGCAGTATTTT

d_gene: -
abundance: -
v_gene: TRBV9
j_gene: TRBJ2-3
CDR3aa: CASSVGVGTDTQYF
CDR3nt: TGTGCCAGCAGCGTAGGAGTGGGCACAGATACGCAGTATTTT

d_gene: -
abundance: -
v_gene: TRBV2
j_gene: TRBJ1-5
CDR3aa: CASSNNQPQHF
CDR3nt: TGTGCCAGCAGTAACAATCAGCCCCAGCATTTT

d_gene: -
abundance: -
v_gene: TRBV7-2
j_gene: TRBJ2-1
CDR3aa: CASSQDGTNHNEQFF
CDR3nt: TGTGCCAGCAGCCAAGACGGGACGAACCACAATGAGCAGTTCTTC

d_gene: -
abundance: -
v_gene: TRBV2
j_gene: TRBJ1-1
CDR3aa: CASSDPGGAFF
CDR3nt: TGTGCCAGCAGTGATCCCGGGGGGGCTTTCTTT

d_gene: TRBD1
abundance: once
v_gene: TRBV5-4
j_gene: TRBJ2-1
CDR3aa: CASSLAGQGIGNEQFF
CDR3nt: TGTGCCAGCAGCTTGGCCGGACAGGGTATAGGCAATGAGCAGTTCTTC

d_gene: -
abundance: few
v_gene: TRBV7-9
j_gene: TRBJ1-4
CDR3aa: CASSRDRVGLF
CDR3nt: TGTGCCAGCAGCCGAGACCGGGTGGGGTTATTT

d_gene: -
abundance: -
v_gene: TRBV18
j_gene: TRBJ1-2
CDR3aa: CASSPPLTGYGYTF
CDR3nt: TGTGCCAGCTCACCACCCCTCACGGGCTATGGCTACACCTTC

d_gene: -
abundance: -
v_gene: TRBV2
j_gene: TRBJ1-5
CDR3aa: CASSEGQRGFSNQPQHF
CDR3nt: TGTGCCAGCAGTGAAGGCCAGCGAGGTTTTAGCAATCAGCCCCAGCATTTT

d_gene: TRBD2
abundance: -
v_gene: TRBV27
j_gene: TRBJ2-7
CDR3aa: CASSRGTSGSYEQYF
CDR3nt: TGTGCCAGCAGTCGAGGGACTAGCGGGAGTTACGAGCAGTACTTC

d_gene: -
abundance: -
v_gene: TRBV4-2
j_gene: TRBJ2-7
CDR3aa: CASSQHGLSSYEQYF
CDR3nt: TGTGCCAGCAGCCAACATGGCCTGTCTTCCTACGAGCAGTACTTC

d_gene: TRBD2
abundance: -
v_gene: TRBV6-4
j_gene: TRBJ2-1
CDR3aa: CASSLAGGGYNEQFF
CDR3nt: TGTGCCAGCAGCCTAGCGGGAGGGGGGTACAATGAGCAGTTCTTC

d_gene: -
abundance: -
v_gene: TRBV5-1
j_gene: TRBJ2-3
CDR3aa: CASSLGAGYTTDTQYF
CDR3nt: TGCGCCAGCAGCTTGGGGGCGGGATATACGACAGATACGCAGTATTTT

d_gene: -
abundance: -
v_gene: TRBV6-5
j_gene: TRBJ1-4
CDR3aa: CASRSGPNEKLFF
CDR3nt: TGTGCCAGCAGATCCGGCCCTAATGAAAAACTGTTTTTT

d_gene: -
abundance: -
v_gene: TRBV7-2
j_gene: TRBJ2-6
CDR3aa: CASRKPPDSGANVLTF
CDR3nt: TGTGCCAGCAGAAAGCCGCCGGACTCTGGGGCCAACGTCCTGACTTTC

d_gene: -
abundance: -
v_gene: TRBV7-9
j_gene: TRBJ2-7
CDR3aa: CASSPQGGSYEQYF
CDR3nt: TGTGCCAGCAGCCCTCAGGGGGGCTCCTACGAGCAGTACTTC

d_gene: -
abundance: -
v_gene: TRBV10-1
j_gene: TRBJ2-5
CDR3aa: CASSSGVGGTETQYF
CDR3nt: TGCGCCAGCAGTTCGGGGGTCGGGGGTACGGAGACCCAGTACTTC

d_gene: -
abundance: -
v_gene: TRBV5-4
j_gene: TRBJ2-1
CDR3aa: CASSAVYYNEQFF
CDR3nt: TGTGCCAGCAGCGCGGTGTACTACAATGAGCAGTTCTTC

d_gene: -
abundance: few
v_gene: TRBV21-1
j_gene: TRBJ2-2
CDR3aa: CASQIAGPDTGELFF
CDR3nt: TGTGCCAGCCAGATTGCGGGACCGGACACCGGGGAGCTGTTTTTT

d_gene: TRBD2
abundance: -
v_gene: TRBV15
j_gene: TRBJ2-1
CDR3aa: CATSPLRLAGDEQFF
CDR3nt: TGTGCCACCAGCCCATTGCGGCTAGCGGGAGATGAGCAGTTCTTC

d_gene: -
abundance: once
v_gene: TRBV12-5
j_gene: TRBJ2-5
CDR3aa: CASGSFRGETQYF
CDR3nt: TGTGCTAGTGGTTCCTTTAGGGGGGAGACCCAGTACTTC

d_gene: -
abundance: -
v_gene: TRBV7-2
j_gene: TRBJ2-1
CDR3aa: CASSSGPGEQFF
CDR3nt: TGTGCCAGCAGCTCGGGACCAGGGGAGCAGTTCTTC

d_gene: TRBD2
abundance: -
v_gene: TRBV27
j_gene: TRBJ2-7
CDR3aa: CASSSSRTSGAYEQYF
CDR3nt: TGTGCCAGCAGTTCGTCTCGCACTAGCGGCGCCTACGAGCAGTACTTC

d_gene: -
abundance: once
v_gene: TRBV27
j_gene: TRBJ2-1
CDR3aa: CASSSDRYPSSYNEQFF
CDR3nt: TGTGCCAGCAGTTCTGACAGGTACCCTAGCTCCTACAATGAGCAGTTCTTC

d_gene: -
abundance: -
v_gene: TRBV19
j_gene: TRBJ1-5
CDR3aa: CASSIKTGRNQPQHF
CDR3nt: TGTGCCAGTAGTATTAAAACAGGGAGGAATCAGCCCCAGCATTTT

d_gene: TRBD2
abundance: -
v_gene: TRBV9
j_gene: TRBJ2-2
CDR3aa: CASSQGLAGSGGELFF
CDR3nt: TGTGCCAGCAGCCAAGGACTAGCGGGGTCGGGCGGGGAGCTGTTTTTT

d_gene: -
abundance: -
v_gene: TRBV6-1
j_gene: TRBJ2-5
CDR3aa: CASTRRLDIETQYF
CDR3nt: TGTGCCAGCACGAGGCGACTAGACATAGAGACCCAGTACTTC

d_gene: -
abundance: -
v_gene: TRBV27
j_gene: TRBJ2-2
CDR3aa: CASSSGLTGELFF
CDR3nt: TGTGCCAGCAGTTCGGGACTTACCGGGGAGCTGTTTTTT

d_gene: TRBD1
abundance: -
v_gene: TRBV30
j_gene: TRBJ2-6
CDR3aa: CAGGTGVTSGANVLTF
CDR3nt: TGTGCCGGCGGGACAGGAGTCACCTCTGGGGCCAACGTCCTGACTTTC

d_gene: -
abundance: -
v_gene: TRBV6-1
j_gene: TRBJ2-7
CDR3aa: CASNTAYEQYF
CDR3nt: TGTGCCAGCAACACAGCCTACGAGCAGTACTTC

d_gene: TRBD2
abundance: -
v_gene: TRBV5-4
j_gene: TRBJ2-3
CDR3aa: CAYGGSGTDTQYF
CDR3nt: TGTGCGTACGGGGGGTCCGGCACAGATACGCAGTATTTT

d_gene: TRBD1
abundance: few
v_gene: TRBV5-6
j_gene: TRBJ1-2
CDR3aa: CASNLQGTYGYTF
CDR3nt: TGTGCCAGCAACCTACAGGGGACATATGGCTACACCTTC

d_gene: -
abundance: -
v_gene: TRBV28
j_gene: TRBJ1-2
CDR3aa: CASWIPLYGYTF
CDR3nt: TGTGCCAGTTGGATCCCCCTCTATGGCTACACCTTC

d_gene: TRBD2
abundance: -
v_gene: TRBV5-1
j_gene: TRBJ2-2
CDR3aa: CASSWTSGRYDTGELFF
CDR3nt: TGCGCCAGCAGCTGGACTAGCGGGAGATATGACACCGGGGAGCTGTTTTTT

d_gene: TRBD1
abundance: -
v_gene: TRBV5-1
j_gene: TRBJ1-5
CDR3aa: CASSDRGDQPQHF
CDR3nt: TGCGCCAGCAGCGACAGGGGAGATCAGCCCCAGCATTTT

d_gene: TRBD2
abundance: -
v_gene: TRBV15
j_gene: TRBJ2-1
CDR3aa: CATSRDGLGLGKTRTQFF
CDR3nt: TGTGCCACCAGCAGAGATGGGTTGGGACTAGGAAAGACCAGAACGCAGTTCTTC

d_gene: -
abundance: -
v_gene: TRBV7-9
j_gene: TRBJ1-1
CDR3aa: CASSIIAGGNTEAFF
CDR3nt: TGTGCCAGCAGCATAATAGCGGGAGGTAACACTGAAGCTTTCTTT